This T cell receptor (beta chain) appears in the sequencing data of a study of cytomegalovirus exposure and HLA in healthy donors. About the study: Within the Caucasian-associated ancestry cluster were around four fifths of the approximately 400 genotyped donors.

Study-wide results and limits: TCR beta V- and J-gene trimming was later associated with a missense DCLRE1C variant.

This CDR3 is 17 amino acids long. Germline lookup yields CDR1 MNHNS and CDR2 SASEGT. V was trimmed by 4 bases and J by 1 base, leaving 19 bases between them. Remarks on this clone: Its antigen is not identified.

With 60 Vbeta and 13 Jbeta primers, the PCR was carried out. Only in-frame clones appear in the TCRdb table, and some are missing; sequencing was by immunoSEQ multiplex PCR. In the table there are some 120,000 clones, roughly 78% of which are singletons. The sample was PBMCs. V and J are TRBV6-1 and TRBJ1-1; D is possibly TRBD1 (6 bases). The clonotype comes from a man aged 25 to 45 in good health and CMV-seronegative. In DNA, the CDR3 is TGTGCCAGCAGTGTACCTAGTTCCGGGACAAAGAACACTGAAGCTTTCTTT. The encoded protein is CASSVPSSGTKNTEAFF.